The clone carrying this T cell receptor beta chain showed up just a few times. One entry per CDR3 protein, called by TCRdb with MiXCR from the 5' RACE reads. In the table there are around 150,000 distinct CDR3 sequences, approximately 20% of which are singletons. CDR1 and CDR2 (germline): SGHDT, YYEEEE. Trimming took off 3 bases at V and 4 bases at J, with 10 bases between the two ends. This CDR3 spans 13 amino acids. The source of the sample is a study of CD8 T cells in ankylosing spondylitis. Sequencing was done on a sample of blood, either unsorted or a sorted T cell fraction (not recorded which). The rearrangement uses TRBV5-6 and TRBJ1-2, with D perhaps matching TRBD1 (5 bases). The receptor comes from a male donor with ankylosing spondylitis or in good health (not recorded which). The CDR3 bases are TGTGCCAGCAGCTCGACAGTTTTCTATGGCTACACCTTC. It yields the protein CASSSTVFYGYTF.